Listed here are 2 T cell receptor beta chains from one sample, sequenced in a study of blood T cell repertoires in COVID-19. Using immunoSEQ multiplex PCR, the repertoire was profiled, and TCRdb retains in-frame clones only, with some absent. The sample includes about 160,000 clones, 92% of them seen just once. The sample comprised peripheral blood. All receptors come from a man under 40 with COVID-19, enrolled during active disease.

CDR3 amino acids: CASSINPSGGYTF. CDR3 DNA: TGTGCCAGTAGTATCAACCCGTCGGGTGGCTACACCTTC. The chain is built from TRBV19 and TRBJ1-2; D is unclear. From germline, CDR1 is LNHDA and CDR2 SQIVND (reference sequence). This CDR3 has 13 amino acids. Trimming cost V 3 bases and J 7 bases, with 12 bases left between them.

The chain links TRBV28 to TRBJ1-2; 9 positions match TRBD1. CDR1 MDHEN and CDR2 SYDVKM come from the germline V gene. This CDR3 contains 16 residues. Trimming removed 3 bases from V and 7 bases from J; junction bases left unmatched: 12. CDR3 in DNA: TGTGCCAGCAGTTTTTCACCGGGACAGGGCTCTGGTGGCTACACCTTC. Encoded protein: CASSFSPGQGSGGYTF.